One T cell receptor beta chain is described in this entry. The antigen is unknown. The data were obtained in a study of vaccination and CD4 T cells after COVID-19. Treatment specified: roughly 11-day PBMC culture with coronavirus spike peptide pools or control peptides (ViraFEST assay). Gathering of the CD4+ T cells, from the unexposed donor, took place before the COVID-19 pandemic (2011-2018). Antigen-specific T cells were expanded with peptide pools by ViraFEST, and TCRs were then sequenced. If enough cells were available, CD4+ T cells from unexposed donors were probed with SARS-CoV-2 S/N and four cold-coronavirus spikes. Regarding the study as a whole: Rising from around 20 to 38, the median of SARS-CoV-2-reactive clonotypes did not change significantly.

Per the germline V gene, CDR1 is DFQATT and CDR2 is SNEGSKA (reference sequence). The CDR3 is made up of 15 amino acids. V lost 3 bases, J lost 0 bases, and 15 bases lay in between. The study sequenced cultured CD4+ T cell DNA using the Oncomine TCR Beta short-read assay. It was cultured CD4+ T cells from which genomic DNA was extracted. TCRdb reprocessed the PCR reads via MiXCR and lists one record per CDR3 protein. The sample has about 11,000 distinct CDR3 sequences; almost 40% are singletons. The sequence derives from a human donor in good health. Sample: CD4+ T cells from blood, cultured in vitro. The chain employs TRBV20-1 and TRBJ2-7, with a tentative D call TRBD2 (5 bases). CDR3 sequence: CSARRRSLLSYEQYF. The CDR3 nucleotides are TGCAGTGCTAGGAGGAGGAGCCTCCTCTCCTACGAGCAGTACTTC.